Below, 25 T cell receptor beta chains from the same sample are listed, as sequenced in a study of Ad26.COV2.S vaccination and SARS-CoV-2 variants. Assay used: immunoSEQ multiplex PCR; TCRdb lists only in-frame clones, some missing. The data show about 400,000 clones, approximately 86% seen once. Treatment specified: some 19 received Ad26.COV2.S at low or high dose, single or two shots; 5 received placebo; per-sample allocation not given. Samples came from day 63 after the first vaccine or placebo injection. The specimen comprised peripheral blood, sampled in a trial of Ad26.COV2.S vaccine versus placebo. All receptors come from a person aged 18-60 years who received the Ad26.COV2.S COVID-19 vaccine or a placebo.

The rearrangement joins TRBV3-1 (or the pseudogene TRBV3-2) to TRBJ2-3; D is possibly TRBD2 (5 bases). With 2 bases removed from V and 7 bases from J, the gap between germline ends came to 10 bases. Per the germline V gene, CDR1 is LGHDT and CDR2 is YNNKEL (reference sequence). CDR3 size: 13 residues. The CDR3 spells CASSQNSVNTQYF. CDR3 coding DNA: TGTGCCAGCAGCCAAAATAGCGTAAATACGCAGTATTTT.

This chain links TRBV3-1 (or the pseudogene TRBV3-2) with TRBJ2-2; TRBD2 matches at 14 bases. The V gene end was trimmed by 3 bases and the J gene end by 0 bases; junction bases not matched to a gene: 9. Germline lookup yields CDR1 LGHDT and CDR2 YNNKEL (reference sequence). This CDR3 has 20 residues. Written as DNA, the CDR3 is TGTGCCAGCAGCCACCGACTAGCGGGGGGGCTAATAACGAACACCGGGGAGCTGTTTTTT. This codes for CASSHRLAGGLITNTGELFF.

The chain has TRBV30 and TRBJ1-2; the D is unclear. This CDR3 comprises 11 residues. The germline gives CDR1 GTSNPN, CDR2 SVGIG (reference sequence). For the CDR3, the DNA is TGTGCTTACAGTCCTAGGTATGGCTACACCTTC. Its translation is CAYSPRYGYTF.

The rearrangement joins TRBV11-2 to TRBJ1-4; unclear D gene. The CDR3 extends over 16 amino acids. Germline CDR1 and CDR2: SGHAT and FQNNGV. Deletions cut 5 bases from V and 2 bases from J, with 15 bases between. Here the CDR3 reads CASSPGGGPTNEKLFF. DNA of the CDR3: TGTGCCAGCAGCCCAGGTGGTGGGCCCACTAATGAAAAACTGTTTTTT.

The V and J genes are TRBV6-2 or TRBV6-3 and TRBJ2-7, with 8 positions matching TRBD1. Germline-derived CDR1 and CDR2 are MNHEY and SVGEGT. After removal of 1 base from V and 4 bases from J, the junction contained 6 bases not matched to a gene. The CDR3 runs 15 residues. The CDR3 DNA follows: TGTGCCAGCAGTTACTTCCAGGGGGCGTCGTACGAGCAGTACTTC. Protein product: CASSYFQGASYEQYF.

This clone was detected only once. The J gene is TRBJ1-1, the V gene TRBV19; D is unclear. V shed 5 bases and J shed 0 bases, with 7 bases lying between them. The CDR3 contains 13 residues. Germline V CDR1 and CDR2: LNHDA, SQIVND (reference sequence). The CDR3 bases are TGTGCCAGTAGTGAGGGAGTGAACACTGAAGCTTTCTTT. Amino acids: CASSEGVNTEAFF.

The chain joins TRBV19 to TRBJ2-2; 7 nucleotides match TRBD1. CDR3 length: 16 residues. The trim removed 1 base at V and 0 bases at J, leaving 2 bases unmatched. Germline assignment: CDR1 LNHDA and CDR2 SQIVND (reference sequence). Written as DNA, the CDR3 is TGTGCCAGTAGTATAGGGACAGGAACGAACACCGGGGAGCTGTTTTTT. This codes for CASSIGTGTNTGELFF.

This chain uses TRBV24-1 with TRBJ1-2, with 9 nucleotides matching TRBD1. Germline V gives CDR1 KGHDR, CDR2 SFDVKD. This CDR3 is built from 13 residues. V lost 3 bases, J lost 8 bases, and 3 bases stayed unmatched. CDR3 sequence reads: CATSDTTGGGYTF. CDR3 coding DNA: TGTGCCACCAGTGATACGACAGGGGGGGGCTACACCTTC.

The CDR3 here is CASTPGASSYEQYF. Here the CDR3 DNA reads TGTGCCTCCACCCCAGGGGCCTCCTCCTACGAGCAGTACTTC. This chain uses TRBV6-5 with TRBJ2-7; TRBD1 might be the D (6 bases). The CDR3 is 14 amino acids. The V end lost 11 bases, the J end lost 0 bases, and 17 bases lay between the germline ends. The germline V gene has CDR1 MNHEY and CDR2 SVGAGI.

The gene calls are TRBV11-2 and TRBJ1-4; D gene unclear. This CDR3 spans 16 amino acids. Germline-derived CDR1 and CDR2 are SGHAT and FQNNGV. The V and J ends lost 1 base and 8 bases respectively, with 17 bases between them. CDR3 loop: CASSLVSTSPYEKLFF. CDR3 DNA sequence: TGTGCCAGCAGCTTAGTATCGACAAGTCCGTACGAAAAACTGTTTTTT.

The gene calls are TRBV5-1 and TRBJ1-2; 9 bases line up with TRBD1. Germline loops: CDR1 SGHRS, CDR2 YFSETQ. Trimming cost V 3 bases and J 8 bases; bases outside gene matches: 2. The length of the CDR3 is 12 residues. As DNA, the CDR3 is TGCGCCAGCAGCTGGGACAGGGTGGGCTACACCTTC. Amino acid sequence: CASSWDRVGYTF.

Only a few counts were recorded for this clone. The CDR3 region has the DNA TGTGCCAGCAGCTTGTCGGTAGGGTTCACCAATTCCTACGAGCAGTACTTC. Its translation is CASSLSVGFTNSYEQYF. J is TRBJ2-7 and V is TRBV5-6; no definite D call. The CDR3 is 17 amino acids. V shed 1 base and J shed 1 base, with 18 bases lying between them. Per the germline V gene, CDR1 is SGHDT and CDR2 is YYEEEE.

This chain links TRBV12-3 or TRBV12-4 with TRBJ1-1; D is undetermined. CDR3 size: 13 residues. V was cut by 6 bases and J by 6 bases, with 14 bases left in between. CDR3 bases: TGTGCCAGCAGCTTCCCCCGGAGTCCTGAAGCTTTCTTT. Protein sequence: CASSFPRSPEAFF.

In the case of this clone: The germline gene is not matched at one end of the junction; a read error may be the cause. The J gene is TRBJ1-2, the V gene TRBV14; D may be TRBD1 (5 bases). CDR1 is SGHDN, CDR2 FVKESK, per germline. The CDR3 consists of 12 residues. CDR3 in amino acids: CASSQDSEGLPF. The CDR3 bases are TGTGCCAGCAGCCAAGATTCGGAGGGGCTCCCCTTC.

V and J are TRBV5-4 and TRBJ2-5; 9 bases match TRBD2. The CDR3 length is 15 residues. Germline CDR1 and CDR2: SGHNT and YYREEE (reference sequence). V gave up 1 base and J gave up 2 bases; unmatched junction bases: 3. The CDR3 here is CASSLPSGAQETQYF. CDR3 DNA: TGTGCCAGCAGCTTGCCTAGCGGGGCTCAAGAGACCCAGTACTTC.

The rearrangement uses TRBV6-2 or TRBV6-3 and TRBJ2-2; 9 nucleotides line up with TRBD2. Germline V gives CDR1 MNHEY, CDR2 SVGEGT. V shed 3 bases and J 1 base; nucleotides not matched to a gene: 6. The CDR3 is 17 amino acids. This CDR3 reads CASSYSTSGWNTGELFF. The CDR3 coding sequence is TGTGCCAGCAGTTATTCGACTAGCGGCTGGAACACCGGGGAGCTGTTTTTT.

V is TRBV2 and J is TRBJ2-4; TRBD2 agrees at 8 bases. The CDR3 has 13 residues. Germline V gene lookup returns CDR1 SNHLY and CDR2 FYNNEI. V was pared by 3 bases and J by 8 bases, with 3 bases of the junction left unmatched. The DNA of the CDR3 is TGTGCCAGCAGTGACGCCGGGGGGGACATTCAGTACTTC. Its translation: CASSDAGGDIQYF.

The chain joins TRBV10-2 to TRBJ2-7; weak D call: TRBD2 (5 bases). The CDR3 length is 13 residues. V was cut by 2 bases and J by 3 bases, with 8 bases left in between. Germline V gene data show CDR1 as WSHSY and CDR2 as SAAADI. The chain's CDR3 is CASSEDGGYEQYF. For the CDR3, the DNA is TGCGCCAGCAGTGAGGATGGAGGCTACGAGCAGTACTTC.

V gene TRBV2 combines with J gene TRBJ2-5, with TRBD1 matching over 7 bases. The CDR3 is 13 amino acids. V was pared by 7 bases and J by 7 bases, with 9 bases of the junction left unmatched. Germline-derived CDR1 and CDR2 are SNHLY and FYNNEI. CDR3 in amino acids: CASTYGDSPTQYF. CDR3 in DNA: TGTGCCAGCACCTACGGGGACAGCCCGACCCAGTACTTC.

This clone was seen only a few times. CDR3 loop: CASSPMGLAARNEQFF. The CDR3, as DNA: TGTGCCAGCAGCCCAATGGGACTAGCGGCCCGCAATGAGCAGTTCTTC. The rearrangement links TRBV7-9 to TRBJ2-1, with 11 positions matching TRBD2. The CDR3 contains 16 residues. With 5 bases clipped from V and 6 bases from J, the junction kept 9 bases outside the gene matches. Germline V gene lookup returns CDR1 SEHNR and CDR2 FQNEAQ (reference sequence).

The chain has TRBV3-1 (or the pseudogene TRBV3-2) and TRBJ2-5, with D unclear. The CDR3 has 15 amino acids. CDR1 and CDR2 from the germline V gene are LGHDT and YNNKEL (reference sequence). Trimming removed 4 bases from V and 5 bases from J, with 17 bases in between. This CDR3 reads CASSPGTLSSETQYF. Written as DNA, the CDR3 is TGTGCCAGCAGCCCCGGAACCCTAAGTTCGGAGACCCAGTACTTC.

Only a few counts were recorded for this clone. The chain links TRBV27 to TRBJ1-2; D ambiguous. From germline, CDR1 is MNHEY and CDR2 SMNVEV (reference sequence). Trimming took 11 bases from V and 7 from J, leaving 8 bases between them. The CDR3 is 9 amino acids. The CDR3 DNA reads TGTGCCGGGGAGGGTGGCTACACCTTC. This codes for CAGEGGYTF.

CDR3 sequence reads: CASSEGSRDKEYF. DNA for the CDR3: TGTGCCAGCAGTGAAGGGTCGCGGGACAAGGAGTACTTC. The J gene is TRBJ2-7, the V gene TRBV2; the D gene could be TRBD1 or TRBD2 (6 bases each). Per the germline V gene, CDR1 is SNHLY and CDR2 is FYNNEI. Trimming took off 1 base at V and 11 bases at J, with 15 bases between the two ends. The CDR3 covers 13 residues.

This clone was counted a single time. V is TRBV19 and J is TRBJ1-2; 9 bases are shared with TRBD1. V lost 7 bases and J lost 9; bases outside the gene matches: 9. The CDR3 spans 13 residues. The germline V gene encodes CDR1 LNHDA and CDR2 SQIVND (reference sequence). In DNA, the CDR3 is TGTGCCAGTATAGGGACAGGGATAGTGAGCTACACCTTC. Its protein product is CASIGTGIVSYTF.

The chain links TRBV9 to TRBJ1-1; D remains ambiguous. Germline V gene data show CDR1 as SGDLS and CDR2 as YYNGEE. Trimming shortened V by 0 bases and J by 3 bases, and 12 bases separated the two germline ends. The CDR3 is made up of 15 amino acids. CDR3: CASSVGPVQDTEAFF. The CDR3 DNA is TGTGCCAGCAGCGTAGGTCCAGTCCAAGACACTGAAGCTTTCTTT.